This TCR beta chain was sequenced for a study of cytomegalovirus exposure and HLA in healthy donors. The PCR was carried out with 60 Vbeta primers and 13 Jbeta primers. Data came from immunoSEQ multiplex PCR; TCRdb stores just in-frame clones and leaves some out. The sample holds roughly 200,000 clones, about 87% seen once. Source material: PBMCs. This sequence originates from a young man in good health and CMV-seronegative.

CDR3 DNA sequence: TGTGCCAGCAGTTTATCGGGCGCCCCAAACACAGATACGCAGTATTTT. This gives the protein CASSLSGAPNTDTQYF. The chain carries TRBV27 and TRBJ2-3, with no clear D. The V and J ends lost 0 bases and 2 bases respectively, with 12 bases between them. The CDR3 is made up of 16 amino acids. Germline V CDR1 and CDR2: MNHEY, SMNVEV (reference sequence).